Below, one T cell receptor (beta chain) is given with its context. As yet, its antigen is unknown. This sample is part of a study of a mutant IDH1 vaccine in newly diagnosed glioma. Overall study: The therapy given earlier, which was standard therapy, consisted of radiotherapy, temozolomide, or both, and most of the patients received both.

Germline assignment: CDR1 LNHNV and CDR2 YYDKDF (reference sequence). Between the trimmed V and J ends, which lost 0 bases and 4 bases, there was a span of 16 bases. CDR3 length equals 16 residues. Stated time point: week 35, safety follow-up. One vaccine dose held 300 ug of mutant IDH1 20-mer peptide and came with topical imiquimod. Patients were given eight vaccinations, scheduled in weeks 1, 3, 5, 7, 11, 15, 19 and 23. Profiled with immunoSEQ multiplex PCR; TCRdb holds only in-frame clones, not every one. The sample holds about 48,000 clones; around four fifths are singletons and the top ten take 6% to 8%.

The receptor comes from a man in his forties with glioma. This rearrangement joins TRBV15 to TRBJ2-7, with D perhaps TRBD1 (6 bases). This specimen consisted of PBMCs, obtained from a glioma patient whose treatment included an IDH1 peptide vaccine. CDR3 loop: CATSRESAGAAYEQYF. The CDR3 nucleotides read TGTGCCACCAGCAGAGAGAGTGCAGGGGCCGCTTACGAGCAGTACTTC.